A selection of T cell receptor beta chains follows, all from one sample in a study of cytomegalovirus exposure and HLA in healthy donors. Sequencing used immunoSEQ multiplex PCR; TCRdb keeps in-frame clones, though not all of them. The sample holds about 82,000 clones, 70% to 80% seen once. The sample consisted of PBMCs. The receptors come from a man aged 30-40 years in good health and CMV-seropositive. CDR3s include the opening cysteine and the closing phenylalanine or tryptophan. A D gene is named only where the DNA matches it firmly. Clone size is stated in some rows and not others, as once, few, many or a class when expanded.

v_call	d_call	cdr3_length	clone_size	j_call	cdr3_aa	cdr3_nt
TRBV10-3	.	13	.	TRBJ1-1	CAISESRNTEAFF	TGTGCCATCAGTGAGTCCAGGAACACTGAAGCTTTCTTT
TRBV28	TRBD1	15	.	TRBJ1-4	CASRGQQGAWEKLFF	TGTGCCAGCAGAGGACAACAGGGGGCTTGGGAAAAACTGTTTTTT
TRBV6-6	.	15	.	TRBJ2-5	CASSYGAPARETQYF	TGTGCCAGCAGTTACGGCGCCCCAGCTAGGGAGACCCAGTACTTC
TRBV6-5	.	14	.	TRBJ1-1	CASSPWGVNTEAFF	TGTGCCAGCAGTCCCTGGGGGGTGAACACTGAAGCTTTCTTT
TRBV7-2	TRBD2	15	.	TRBJ2-5	CASSLGGGEGETQYF	TGTGCCAGCAGCTTAGGTGGGGGGGAAGGGGAGACCCAGTACTTC
TRBV15	TRBD1	17	few	TRBJ1-5	CATSGGTGAYSNQPQHF	TGTGCCACCAGCGGGGGGACAGGGGCATATAGCAATCAGCCCCAGCATTTT
TRBV29-1	.	15	.	TRBJ1-1	CNVAFQALSDTEAFF	TGCAACGTTGCCTTCCAAGCGCTTTCAGACACTGAAGCTTTCTTT
TRBV10-3	TRBD1	13	few	TRBJ2-7	CAMGTGGAYEQYF	TGTGCCATGGGGACAGGTGGGGCCTACGAGCAGTACTTC
TRBV7-9	TRBD1	14	.	TRBJ1-4	CASSLRTGIEKLFF	TGTGCCAGCAGCTTACGGACAGGGATCGAAAAACTGTTTTTT
TRBV5-1	TRBD2	16	.	TRBJ2-1	CASSTADGRPYNEQFF	TGCGCCAGCAGCACGGCGGACGGGAGGCCCTACAATGAGCAGTTCTTC
TRBV29-1	.	14	.	TRBJ1-2	CSVDQGAGGYGYTF	TGCAGCGTTGATCAGGGCGCCGGGGGCTATGGCTACACCTTC
TRBV5-6	TRBD1	16	once	TRBJ1-5	CASSAGQGYSNQPQHF	TGTGCCAGCAGCGCTGGACAGGGGTATAGCAATCAGCCCCAGCATTTT
TRBV15	.	15	.	TRBJ2-5	CATSRGIGGGETQYF	TGTGCCACCAGCAGGGGCATCGGGGGAGGAGAGACCCAGTACTTC
TRBV11-1	.	14	.	TRBJ1-1	CASSLANRINEAFF	TGTGCCAGCAGCTTAGCGAACAGGATCAATGAAGCTTTCTTT
TRBV7-9	.	17	.	TRBJ2-1	CASSTVGGLSSYNEQFF	TGTGCCAGCAGCACAGTTGGGGGCCTTAGCTCCTACAATGAGCAGTTCTTC
TRBV28	.	17	once	TRBJ2-3	CASSYPEGEAVADTQYF	TGTGCCAGCAGTTACCCCGAAGGGGAGGCCGTCGCAGATACGCAGTATTTT
TRBV29-1	.	14	few	TRBJ1-3	CSVDEGGSGNTIYF	TGCAGCGTTGACGAAGGGGGTTCTGGAAACACCATATATTTT
TRBV4-1	.	14	.	TRBJ2-2	CASSQDPVPGELFF	TGCGCCAGCAGCCAAGATCCCGTCCCCGGGGAGCTGTTTTTT
TRBV6-1	TRBD2	18	.	TRBJ2-1	CASSDKAGGPISYNEQFF	TGTGCCAGCAGTGATAAAGCGGGAGGGCCGATTTCGTACAATGAGCAGTTCTTC
TRBV5-8	.	14	.	TRBJ2-7	CASSLSGGGDEQYF	TGTGCCAGCAGCTTGTCCGGGGGTGGGGACGAGCAGTACTTC
TRBV10-3	.	15	few	TRBJ2-7	CAISLGLPSSYEQYF	TGTGCCATCAGTTTAGGACTTCCCAGCTCCTACGAGCAGTACTTC
TRBV5-1	TRBD1	16	.	TRBJ2-2	CASSSPGTGEHGELFF	TGCGCCAGCAGCTCCCCCGGGACAGGGGAACACGGGGAGCTGTTTTTT
TRBV6-4	TRBD2	16	few	TRBJ2-1	CASSDFSGKGHNEQFF	TGTGCCAGCAGTGACTTTAGCGGGAAGGGGCACAATGAGCAGTTCTTC
TRBV18	TRBD1	16	once	TRBJ2-7	CASSPRGQGAFYEQYF	TGTGCCAGCTCACCACGGGGACAGGGGGCCTTCTACGAGCAGTACTTC
TRBV6-6	.	12	.	TRBJ2-7	CASSIQGYEQYF	TGTGCCAGCAGTATACAGGGCTACGAGCAGTACTTC
TRBV19	.	14	.	TRBJ1-1	CASSISGRGTEAFF	TGTGCCAGTAGTATTTCAGGCCGGGGCACTGAAGCTTTCTTT
TRBV2	.	13	.	TRBJ1-4	CASNGRLNEKLFF	TGTGCCAGCAACGGCAGGCTGAATGAAAAACTGTTTTTT
TRBV5-1	TRBD1	12	.	TRBJ1-1	CASNSRQGEAFF	TGCGCCAGCAACTCGCGACAGGGAGAAGCTTTCTTT
TRBV19	TRBD1	14	.	TRBJ1-4	CASRRTGTNEKLFF	TGTGCCAGCCGACGGACAGGGACTAATGAAAAACTGTTTTTT
TRBV7-9	.	12	.	TRBJ2-3	CASSSNTDTQYF	TGTGCCAGCAGCTCCAACACAGATACGCAGTATTTT
TRBV6-1	.	13	.	TRBJ1-5	CASSRRGDQPQHF	TGTGCCAGCAGCAGGCGGGGGGATCAGCCCCAGCATTTT
TRBV6-1	.	16	.	TRBJ2-5	CASSAVRAPQGETQYF	TGTGCCAGCAGTGCGGTCCGGGCCCCCCAGGGGGAGACCCAGTACTTC
TRBV5-4	TRBD1	13	.	TRBJ1-2	CASWDRQDYGYTF	TGTGCCAGCTGGGACAGACAAGACTATGGCTACACCTTC
TRBV5-1	.	15	.	TRBJ2-3	CASSSRHSSTDTQYF	TGCGCCAGCAGCTCAAGACATAGTAGCACAGATACGCAGTATTTT
TRBV19	TRBD2	14	few	TRBJ2-7	CASSMTSPKGEQYF	TGTGCCAGTAGTATGACTAGCCCGAAGGGCGAGCAGTACTTC
TRBV5-8	TRBD1	16	.	TRBJ1-5	CASTGRDREGNQPQNF	TGTGCCAGCACCGGCCGGGACAGGGAAGGCAATCAGCCCCAGAATTTT
TRBV1	.	12	few	TRBJ2-7	CTSKRDRDEQYF	TGCACCAGCAAGAGGGACAGGGACGAGCAGTACTTC
TRBV28	.	15	.	TRBJ1-5	CASSPYREGGQPQHF	TGTGCCAGCAGTCCTTACAGGGAAGGGGGACAGCCCCAGCATTTT
TRBV6-6	TRBD1	15	few	TRBJ2-7	CASSYSGQGGYEQYF	TGTGCCAGCAGTTACTCCGGACAGGGAGGATACGAGCAGTACTTC
TRBV5-5	TRBD1	13	.	TRBJ1-1	CASSYRGNTEAFF	TGTGCCAGCAGCTACAGGGGTAACACTGAAGCTTTCTTT
TRBV7-9	.	16	.	TRBJ1-5	CASSEGIGGRPQPQHF	TGTGCCAGCAGCGAAGGAATTGGAGGGAGGCCTCAGCCCCAGCATTTT
TRBV29-1	TRBD2	14	few	TRBJ2-3	CSVAFAGEIDTQYF	TGCAGCGTTGCTTTCGCGGGAGAGATAGATACGCAGTATTTT
TRBV7-9	.	14	.	TRBJ2-3	CASSLSLSTDTQYF	TGTGCCAGCAGCTTGAGCCTTTCCACAGATACGCAGTATTTT
TRBV7-3	TRBD1	16	.	TRBJ2-5	CASSLNRQGAAETQYF	TGTGCCAGCAGCTTAAATAGGCAGGGGGCTGCAGAGACCCAGTACTTC
TRBV29-1	TRBD1	15	.	TRBJ2-5	CSVTPTPQGGETQYF	TGCAGCGTCACACCGACCCCACAGGGGGGAGAGACCCAGTACTTC